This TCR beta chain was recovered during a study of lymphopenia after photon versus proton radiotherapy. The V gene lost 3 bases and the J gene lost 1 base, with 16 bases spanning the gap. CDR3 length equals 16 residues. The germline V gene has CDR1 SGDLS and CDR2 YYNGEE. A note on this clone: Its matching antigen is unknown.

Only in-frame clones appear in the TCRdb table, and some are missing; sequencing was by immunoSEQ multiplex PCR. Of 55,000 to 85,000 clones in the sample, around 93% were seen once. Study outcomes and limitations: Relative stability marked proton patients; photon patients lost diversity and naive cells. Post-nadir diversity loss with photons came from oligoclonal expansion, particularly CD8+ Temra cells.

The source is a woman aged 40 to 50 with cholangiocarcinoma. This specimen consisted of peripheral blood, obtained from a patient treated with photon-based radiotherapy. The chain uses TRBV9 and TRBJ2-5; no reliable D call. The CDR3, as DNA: TGTGCCAGCAGCGCCCGTCCACTGGGGTTCCAAGAGACCCAGTACTTC. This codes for CASSARPLGFQETQYF.